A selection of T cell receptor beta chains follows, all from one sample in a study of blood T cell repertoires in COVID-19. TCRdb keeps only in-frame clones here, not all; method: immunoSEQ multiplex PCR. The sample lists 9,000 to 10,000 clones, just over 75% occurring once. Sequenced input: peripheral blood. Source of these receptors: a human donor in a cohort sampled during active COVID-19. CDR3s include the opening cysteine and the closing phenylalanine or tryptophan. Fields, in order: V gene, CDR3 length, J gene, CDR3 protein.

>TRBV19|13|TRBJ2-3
CASSIARGDTQYF
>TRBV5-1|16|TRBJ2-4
CASSSGQGAAKNIQYF
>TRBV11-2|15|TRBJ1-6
CASSLGGTSDSPLHF
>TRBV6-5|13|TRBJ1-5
CASSPSVNQPQHF
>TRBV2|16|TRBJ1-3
CASSDGGRGLENTIYF
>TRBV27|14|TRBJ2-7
CASSLTPGRDEQYF
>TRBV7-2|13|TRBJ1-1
CASSYLMRTEAFF
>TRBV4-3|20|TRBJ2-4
CASSQDLPGLAGVAKNIQYF
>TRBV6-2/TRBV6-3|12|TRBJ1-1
CASSYKNTEAFF
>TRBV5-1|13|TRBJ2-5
CASSTGTRETQYF
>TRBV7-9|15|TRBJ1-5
CASSLSREGNQPQHF
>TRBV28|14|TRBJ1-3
CASSPNGVRNTIYF
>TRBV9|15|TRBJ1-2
CASTAGVGSNYGYTF
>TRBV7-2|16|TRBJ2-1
CASSLGTAGVPNEQFF
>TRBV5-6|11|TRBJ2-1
CASSFYNEQFF
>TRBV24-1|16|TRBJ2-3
CATSDSSGGFTDTQYF
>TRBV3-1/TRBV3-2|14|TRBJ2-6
CASSRASKANVLTF
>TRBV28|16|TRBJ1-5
CASRQITGVVHQPQHF
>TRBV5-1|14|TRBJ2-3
CASSLSSDTDTQYF
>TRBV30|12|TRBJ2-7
CACSPQESEQYF
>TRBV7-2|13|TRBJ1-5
CASRRGGNQPQHF
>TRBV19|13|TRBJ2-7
CASSRDRAYEQYF
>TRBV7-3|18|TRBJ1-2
CASSETASRTGKTYGYTF
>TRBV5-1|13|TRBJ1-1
CASSTDSRTEAFF
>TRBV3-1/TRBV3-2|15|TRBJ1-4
CASSHAGDRVEKLFF
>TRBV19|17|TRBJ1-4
CASSIRGRTEFNEKLFF
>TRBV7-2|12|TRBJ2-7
CASSYMTGEQYF
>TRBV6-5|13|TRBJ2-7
CASMRNTGTEQYF
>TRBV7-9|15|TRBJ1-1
CASSLVEFMNTEAFF